A selection of T cell receptor beta chains follows, all from one sample in a study of blood T cell repertoires in COVID-19. Sequencing was performed with immunoSEQ multiplex PCR; in TCRdb, only in-frame clones are kept and a portion is missing. The sample contains around 200,000 clones, about 85% of which appear only once. Sequencing used peripheral blood. The receptors originated from a woman aged 70 to 79 with COVID-19, enrolled during active disease. Both conserved end residues are part of each CDR3. D genes are given only for firm matches. The listing skips clone size in some rows; elsewhere it reads once, few, many or a size class.

D,size,J,V,DNA,CDR3
TRBD1,few,TRBJ1-2,TRBV10-2,TGCGCCAGCAAAGAGGGGGCGGGGTACTATGGCTACACCTTC,CASKEGAGYYGYTF
NA,NA,TRBJ2-7,TRBV18,TGTGCCAGCTCACCTGGGGGCTTGTACGAGCAGTACTTC,CASSPGGLYEQYF
TRBD1,NA,TRBJ2-7,TRBV29-1,TGCAGCGTTCTCGTTGGACAGGGAGACGACGAGCAGTACTTC,CSVLVGQGDDEQYF
NA,NA,TRBJ2-7,TRBV5-6,TGTGCCAGCAGCCCCTGGACTGCGTTGGTCGAGCAGTACTTC,CASSPWTALVEQYF
NA,NA,TRBJ2-7,TRBV27,TGTGCCAGCAGTCCATCCCTTAAGGGGATGGTCCACGAGCAGTACTTC,CASSPSLKGMVHEQYF
TRBD1,once,TRBJ1-1,TRBV28,TGTGCCAGCGGACTAGGGACAGGGCGATTCGGTTTCTTT,CASGLGTGRFGFF
NA,NA,TRBJ1-2,TRBV3-1/TRBV3-2,TGTGCCAGCAGCCAAGATCCCAGATCCTATGGCTACACCTTC,CASSQDPRSYGYTF
TRBD1,NA,TRBJ1-5,TRBV28,TGTGCCAGCAGGATCACAGGGGTAGTTCAGCCCCAGCATTTT,CASRITGVVQPQHF
NA,once,TRBJ1-2,TRBV5-4,TGTGCCAGCAGCTTGATGGGGGCATTCGGGGGCTACACCTTC,CASSLMGAFGGYTF
NA,few,TRBJ1-4,TRBV2,TGTGCCAGCAGTGGCGGTGAAAAACTGTTTTTT,CASSGGEKLFF
NA,NA,TRBJ1-3,TRBV11-2,TGTGCCAGCAGCTCGTTCGGGACTATATATTTT,CASSSFGTIYF
TRBD1,NA,TRBJ1-1,TRBV18,TGTGCCAGCTCACCGAGACAGGGGACGAACACTGAAGCTTTCTTT,CASSPRQGTNTEAFF
NA,NA,TRBJ1-4,TRBV11-2,TGTGCCAGCAGCTCAAGGGGAGGTCGGCAAAAACTGTTTTTT,CASSSRGGRQKLFF
NA,NA,TRBJ1-2,TRBV6-1,TGTGCCAGCAGTGAAGCACAAGCTAACTATGGCTACACCTTC,CASSEAQANYGYTF
NA,NA,TRBJ1-6,TRBV6-1,TGTGCCAGCAGTGAAATTGGCCTTTCACGTGTCCTCCACTTT,CASSEIGLSRVLHF
TRBD2,NA,TRBJ2-5,TRBV5-6,TGTGCCAGCAGCGGAGATAGCGGGGGGCCCCAAGAGACCCAGTACTTC,CASSGDSGGPQETQYF
NA,NA,TRBJ1-1,TRBV6-6,TGTGCCAGCAGCAACGGGGGGACTGAAGCTTTCTTT,CASSNGGTEAFF
TRBD1,once,TRBJ1-5,TRBV28,TGTGCCAGCACGAACAGGGGGCTTCAGCCCCAGCATTTT,CASTNRGLQPQHF
NA,NA,TRBJ2-1,TRBV4-1,TGCGCCAGCAGCCAAGATACTAGTCGCAATGAGCAGTTCTTC,CASSQDTSRNEQFF
TRBD1,few,TRBJ1-2,TRBV2,TGTGCCAGCAGTGTGACAGGGAACTATGGCTACACCTTC,CASSVTGNYGYTF
TRBD1,NA,TRBJ1-2,TRBV6-4,TGTGCCAGCAGTGTCTCAAGTGGGACAGGCTATGGCTACACCTTC,CASSVSSGTGYGYTF
TRBD1,many,TRBJ2-2,TRBV27,TGTGCCAGCAGTTTGGACAGGGTTTACACCGGGGAGCTGTTTTTT,CASSLDRVYTGELFF
NA,NA,TRBJ1-4,TRBV6-5,TGTGCCAGCGCGCCACGCACTAATGAAAAACTGTTTTTT,CASAPRTNEKLFF
TRBD2,NA,TRBJ2-1,TRBV10-1,TGCGCCAGCAGTGTACCCAGCGGGGTTTTTGGTGAGCAGTTCTTC,CASSVPSGVFGEQFF
NA,NA,TRBJ2-7,TRBV7-9,TGTGCCAGCAGCTCACCAGGGTACTACGAGCAGTACTTC,CASSSPGYYEQYF
TRBD1,NA,TRBJ1-1,TRBV20-1,TGCAGTGCTAGTAGGACAGGGCGAGAAGCTTTCTTT,CSASRTGREAFF
TRBD1,NA,TRBJ1-5,TRBV12-3/TRBV12-4,TGTGCCAGCAGTCTTGACAGGGATCAGCCCCAGCATTTT,CASSLDRDQPQHF
NA,NA,TRBJ2-7,TRBV5-1,TGCGCCAGCAGCCACAGGGAAATCCCTTACGAGCAGTACTTC,CASSHREIPYEQYF
TRBD1,few,TRBJ1-2,TRBV10-2,TGCGCCAGCACCGGACAGGACGTTTCTGGCTACACCTTC,CASTGQDVSGYTF
NA,NA,TRBJ1-1,TRBV19,TGTGCCAGTACCCCGGGGGTATCTTGGTTGGGCACTGAAGCTTTCTTT,CASTPGVSWLGTEAFF
NA,NA,TRBJ1-4,TRBV11-2,TGTGCCAGCAGCTATACGACTCCGGGACAAACTAATGAAAAACTGTTTTTT,CASSYTTPGQTNEKLFF
NA,NA,TRBJ1-2,TRBV19,TGTGCCAGTAGTTGGCGGGATGCCAACTATGGCTACACCTTC,CASSWRDANYGYTF
NA,NA,TRBJ1-2,TRBV7-2,TGTGCCAGCAGCTTAGATTCCCAGTATGGCTACACCTTC,CASSLDSQYGYTF
TRBD2,NA,TRBJ2-2,TRBV28,TGTGCCAGCAGTCCAATCCCGGGAGGGCAAACCGGGGAGCTGTTTTTT,CASSPIPGGQTGELFF
TRBD1,once,TRBJ1-1,TRBV25-1,TGTGCCAGCAGTGGGACAGGGTGGGCTGAAGCTTTCTTT,CASSGTGWAEAFF
NA,NA,TRBJ1-1,TRBV12-3/TRBV12-4,TGTGCCAGCAGTTTCGACCGGGAGACTGAAGCTTTCTTT,CASSFDRETEAFF
TRBD1,NA,TRBJ2-5,TRBV19,TGTGCCAGTAGTTTAGGGACAGTGGGCACCCAGTACTTC,CASSLGTVGTQYF
TRBD1,NA,TRBJ1-2,TRBV19,TGTGCCAGTAGCCAAGTCATCAGGGACAGAATGAATGGCTACACCTTC,CASSQVIRDRMNGYTF
NA,NA,TRBJ2-5,TRBV18,TGTGCCAGCGCCAGTGTAACTAAAGAGACCCAGTACTTC,CASASVTKETQYF
NA,NA,TRBJ2-2,TRBV5-1,TGCGCCAGCAGCTTGCCAGGACAGATGAACACCGGGGAGCTGTTTTTT,CASSLPGQMNTGELFF
NA,few,TRBJ1-2,TRBV27,TGTGCCAGCAGTTTGATGGGGGGAAGCTATGGCTACACCTTC,CASSLMGGSYGYTF
NA,NA,TRBJ2-3,TRBV25-1,TGTGCCAGCAGTGAGGGAGCAACAGATACGCAGTATTTT,CASSEGATDTQYF
TRBD2,NA,TRBJ2-1,TRBV5-5,TGTGCCAGCAGCCTCCACGGGACTAGCGGGAACAATGAGCAGTTCTTC,CASSLHGTSGNNEQFF
TRBD1,NA,TRBJ1-3,TRBV13,TGTGCCAGCAGCTCTAACAGGGGGCGCGGAGACACCATATATTTT,CASSSNRGRGDTIYF
TRBD2,once,TRBJ2-3,TRBV5-4,TGTGCCAGCAGCCCGACTAGCGGGAGATCAGATACGCAGTATTTT,CASSPTSGRSDTQYF
TRBD1,NA,TRBJ2-3,TRBV19,TGTGCCAGCCAGAGAGACAGGGTCGCAGATACGCAGTATTTT,CASQRDRVADTQYF
NA,NA,TRBJ2-1,TRBV28,TGTGCCAGCCGTGAACTGTACAATGAGCAGTTCTTC,CASRELYNEQFF
NA,NA,TRBJ1-2,TRBV6-1,TGTGCCAGCAGTGAATATCGGAGCCCCTATGGCTACACCTTC,CASSEYRSPYGYTF
NA,NA,TRBJ2-7,TRBV29-1,TGCAGCGTTGAAAATACGAGCGGCAGCTCCTACGAGCAGTACTTC,CSVENTSGSSYEQYF
NA,NA,TRBJ1-2,TRBV7-8,TGTGCCAGCAGCTTTGGGACACCTAACTATGGCTACACCTTC,CASSFGTPNYGYTF